This T cell receptor (beta chain) was recovered during a study of T cells after yellow fever vaccination. General study findings and limits: Once the booster was given, most primary-vaccination clones reappeared, at around 96% for CD4 and more than 85% for CD8. Though it reached lower strength, the secondary response hit its peak faster, day 5 versus 15.

Germline CDR1 and CDR2: SGHRS and YFSETQ. V was shortened by 0 bases and J by 3 bases, with 10 bases between the two germline ends. CDR3 length: 14 amino acids. The sample holds many counts of this clonotype. Its antigen is still unknown. UMIs were added to TCR cDNA along with a universal primer site when it was made by 5'RACE template switching. TCRdb ran MiXCR on the 5' RACE reads and lists one entry per CDR3 protein. Among approximately 260,000 distinct CDR3 sequences listed, about an eighth were seen once. The chain combines TRBV5-1 with TRBJ2-7; D call uncertain. Sequenced here: CD4+ T cells sorted from PBMCs, sampled 45 days after the yellow fever booster vaccination. The receptor was isolated from a man under 40 who received the YFV17D yellow fever vaccine. DNA of the CDR3: TGCGCCAGCAGCTTGGATTCTTCCAACTACGAGCAGTACTTC. Protein sequence: CASSLDSSNYEQYF.